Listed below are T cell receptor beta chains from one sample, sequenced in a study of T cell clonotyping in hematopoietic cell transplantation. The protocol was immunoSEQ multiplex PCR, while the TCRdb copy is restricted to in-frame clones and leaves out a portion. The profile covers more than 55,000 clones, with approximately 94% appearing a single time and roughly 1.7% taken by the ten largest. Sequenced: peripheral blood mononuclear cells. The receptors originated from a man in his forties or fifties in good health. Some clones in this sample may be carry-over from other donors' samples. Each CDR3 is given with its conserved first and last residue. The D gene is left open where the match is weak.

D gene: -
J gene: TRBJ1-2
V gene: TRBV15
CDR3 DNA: TGTGCCACCAGCAGAGGGACCGGGGCCGATGGCTACACCTTC
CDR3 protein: CATSRGTGADGYTF

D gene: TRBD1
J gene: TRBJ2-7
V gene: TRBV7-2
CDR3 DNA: TGTGCCAGCAGCTTACCCAGGGGGATCTACTACGAGCAGTACTTC
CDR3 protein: CASSLPRGIYYEQYF

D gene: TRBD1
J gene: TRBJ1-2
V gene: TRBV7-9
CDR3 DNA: TGTGCCAGCAGAATTTCGACAGGGAGTGGCTACACCTTC
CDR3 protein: CASRISTGSGYTF

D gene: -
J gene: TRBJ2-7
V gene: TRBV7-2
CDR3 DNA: TGTGCCAGCAGCTTAACGCAGGGACCTTACGAGCAGTACTTC
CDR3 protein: CASSLTQGPYEQYF

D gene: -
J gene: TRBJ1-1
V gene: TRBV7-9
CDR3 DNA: TGTGCCAGCAGCGTGCTTACAGATTTCCGGACTGAAGCTTTCTTT
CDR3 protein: CASSVLTDFRTEAFF

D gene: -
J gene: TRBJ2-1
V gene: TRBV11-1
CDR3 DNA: TGTGCCAGCAGCTCCGGGTCTGGCGTAAGCTCCTACAATGAGCAGTTCTTC
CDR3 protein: CASSSGSGVSSYNEQFF

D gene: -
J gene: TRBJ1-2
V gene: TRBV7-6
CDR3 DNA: TGTGCCAGCAGTTCTTCTTGGGAGGACTCTAACTATGGCTACACCTTC
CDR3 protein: CASSSSWEDSNYGYTF

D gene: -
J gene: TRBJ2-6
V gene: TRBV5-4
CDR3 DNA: TGTGCCAGCAGCTTGGCCGGGACTTTCTCTGGGGCCAACGTCCTGACTTTC
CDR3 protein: CASSLAGTFSGANVLTF

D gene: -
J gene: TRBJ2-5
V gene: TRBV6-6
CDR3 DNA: TGTGCCAGCGGGCAACCGGGACTCGAGGGGCAAGAGACCCAGTACTTC
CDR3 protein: CASGQPGLEGQETQYF

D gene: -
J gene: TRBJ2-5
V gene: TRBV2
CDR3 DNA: TGTGCCAGCAGGAAGGGTGCGATCCGAGAGACCCAGTACTTC
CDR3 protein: CASRKGAIRETQYF

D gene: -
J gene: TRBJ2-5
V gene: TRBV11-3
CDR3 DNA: TGTGCCAGCAGCTACGATGGAGAGACCCAGTACTTC
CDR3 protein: CASSYDGETQYF

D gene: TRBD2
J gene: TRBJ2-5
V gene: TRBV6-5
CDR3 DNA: TGTGCCAGCAGCCGATCTAGCGGGGGACAAGAGACCCAGTACTTC
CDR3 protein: CASSRSSGGQETQYF

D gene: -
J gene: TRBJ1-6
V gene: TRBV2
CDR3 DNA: TGTGCAGGGGTTGGGGGAAATAATTCACCCCTCCACTTT
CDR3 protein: CAGVGGNNSPLHF

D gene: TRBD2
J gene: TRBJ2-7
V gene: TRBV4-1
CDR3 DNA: TGCGCCAGCAGCCAAGAGATAGGTACGAGCGGGAGAAGGCACGAGCAGTACTTC
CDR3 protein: CASSQEIGTSGRRHEQYF

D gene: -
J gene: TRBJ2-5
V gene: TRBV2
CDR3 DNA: TGTGCCAGCGGATGGTTGGAGACCCAGTACTTC
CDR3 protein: CASGWLETQYF

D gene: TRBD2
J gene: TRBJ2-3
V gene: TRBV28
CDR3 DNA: TGTGCCAGCAGTCGAAGCGGGATCCGCACAGATACGCAGTATTTT
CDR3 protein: CASSRSGIRTDTQYF

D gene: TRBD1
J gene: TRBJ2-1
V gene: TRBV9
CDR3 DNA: TGTGCCAGCAGCTTCAACACCGGGACAGGACCGAATGAGCAGTTCTTC
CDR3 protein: CASSFNTGTGPNEQFF

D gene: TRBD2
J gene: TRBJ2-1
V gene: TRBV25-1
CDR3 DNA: TGTGCCAGCAGTGAATCCGGGACTAGCAGGTACAATGAGCAGTTCTTC
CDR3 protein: CASSESGTSRYNEQFF

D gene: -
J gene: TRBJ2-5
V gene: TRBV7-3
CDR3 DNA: TGTGCCAGCAGCTTCGGGATCGGCGAGACCCAGTACTTC
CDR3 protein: CASSFGIGETQYF

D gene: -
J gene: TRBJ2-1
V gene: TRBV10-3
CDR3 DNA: TGTGCCATCGGATTCGGCAATGAGCAGTTCTTC
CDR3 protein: CAIGFGNEQFF

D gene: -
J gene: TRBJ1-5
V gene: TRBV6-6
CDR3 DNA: TGTGCCAGCAGTTACACGGACGGCCGCAATCAGCCCCAGCATTTT
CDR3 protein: CASSYTDGRNQPQHF

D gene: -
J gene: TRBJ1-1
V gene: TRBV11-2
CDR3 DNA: TGTGCCAGCAGCTTGGCGTCTTGGAACACTGAAGCTTTCTTT
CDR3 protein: CASSLASWNTEAFF

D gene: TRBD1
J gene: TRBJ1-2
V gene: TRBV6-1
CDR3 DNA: TGTGCCAGCAGTGATTACGGGACAGGGGGTACTCCGACCTTC
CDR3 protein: CASSDYGTGGTPTF

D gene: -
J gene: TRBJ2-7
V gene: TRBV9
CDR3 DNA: TGTGCCAGCAGCGTAGCTGGGACACCCAACTACGAGCAGTACTTC
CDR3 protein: CASSVAGTPNYEQYF

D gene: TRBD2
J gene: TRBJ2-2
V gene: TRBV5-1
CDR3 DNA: TGCGCCAGCAGCTTAACTAGCGGGAGGGCCGGGGAGCTGTTTTTT
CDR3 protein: CASSLTSGRAGELFF

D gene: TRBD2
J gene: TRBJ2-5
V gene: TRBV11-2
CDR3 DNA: TGTGCCAGCAGCCCAGCGGGGGGACAAGAGACCCAGTACTTC
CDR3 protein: CASSPAGGQETQYF

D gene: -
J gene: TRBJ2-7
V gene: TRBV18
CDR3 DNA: TGTGCCAGCTCACCCGTTGGTTCAGAAACCTACGAGCAGTACTTC
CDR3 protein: CASSPVGSETYEQYF

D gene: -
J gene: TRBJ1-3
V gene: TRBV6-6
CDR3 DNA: TGTGCCAGCAGTTCACAGGGTAGCTCACACACCATATATTTT
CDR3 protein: CASSSQGSSHTIYF

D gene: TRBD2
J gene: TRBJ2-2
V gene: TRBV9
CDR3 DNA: TGTGCCAGCAGCGTCTCTAGCGGGGGGGCGGTGGAGCTGTTTTTT
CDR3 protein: CASSVSSGGAVELFF

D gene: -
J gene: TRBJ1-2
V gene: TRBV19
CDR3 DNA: TGTGCCAGTAGTCCGGACGCTACATTGAGTGGCTACACCTTC
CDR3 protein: CASSPDATLSGYTF

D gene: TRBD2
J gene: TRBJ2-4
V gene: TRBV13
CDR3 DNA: TGTGCCAGCAGCGAGGGCGGGGGAATACCTTTAGCCAAAAACATTCAGTACTTC
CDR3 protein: CASSEGGGIPLAKNIQYF

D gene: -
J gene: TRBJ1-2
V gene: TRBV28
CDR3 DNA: TGTGCCAGCAGCCGGGGACTGTCTAACTATGGCTACACCTTC
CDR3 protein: CASSRGLSNYGYTF